The present T cell receptor beta chain was sequenced within a study of human T cells and chemical hapten exposure. A note on this clonotype: Its antigen is not known.

Study-wide results and limits: Compared to controls, expanded TCRs made significantly more large clusters of similar CDR3s.

Via MiXCR, TCRdb re-called the RACE reads, giving one row per CDR3 protein. Of some 97,000 distinct CDR3 sequences in the sample, roughly 27% were seen once. Time point noted: patch test 3, about 24 weeks after DPC sensitization. Noted treatment: therapeutic diphenylcyclopropenone sensitization with weekly scalp DPC. This CDR3 is 14 amino acids long. Deletions cut 3 bases from V and 2 bases from J, with 9 bases between. Germline CDR1 is MRHNA and CDR2 is SNTAGT. Material: whole blood, obtained in connection with sensitization to the hapten diphenylcyclopropenone (DPC). This TCR derives from a middle-aged man with alopecia areata. Some clones in this sample may be carry-over from other donors' samples. The chain is built from TRBV6-4 and TRBJ2-3; D might be TRBD2 (5 bases). Here the CDR3 DNA reads TGTGCCAGCAGTGATGAGGGAGACACAGATACGCAGTATTTT. As protein: CASSDEGDTDTQYF.